The TCR beta chain described here comes from a study of OX40 agonist ivuxolimab in advanced cancers. Measured with immunoSEQ multiplex PCR; TCRdb has only the in-frame clones, and not every one. The repertoire holds more than 55,000 clones, with around 90% as singletons. The ends lost 4 bases at V and 7 bases at J; junction bases unmatched: 14. The CDR3 covers 16 residues. Germline lookup yields CDR1 SGHDT and CDR2 YYEEEE. The V gene is TRBV5-6, the J gene TRBJ2-1; 7 nucleotides agree with TRBD2. Specimen: CD4+ or CD8+ T cells sorted from blood, collected in a trial of the OX40 agonist ivuxolimab. The sequence was obtained from an adult with an advanced solid tumor such as melanoma, head and neck, liver or kidney cancer. CDR3 in amino acids: CASSPNFGGSGNEQFF. Here the CDR3 DNA reads TGTGCCAGCAGCCCGAACTTTGGCGGGAGTGGTAATGAGCAGTTCTTC.